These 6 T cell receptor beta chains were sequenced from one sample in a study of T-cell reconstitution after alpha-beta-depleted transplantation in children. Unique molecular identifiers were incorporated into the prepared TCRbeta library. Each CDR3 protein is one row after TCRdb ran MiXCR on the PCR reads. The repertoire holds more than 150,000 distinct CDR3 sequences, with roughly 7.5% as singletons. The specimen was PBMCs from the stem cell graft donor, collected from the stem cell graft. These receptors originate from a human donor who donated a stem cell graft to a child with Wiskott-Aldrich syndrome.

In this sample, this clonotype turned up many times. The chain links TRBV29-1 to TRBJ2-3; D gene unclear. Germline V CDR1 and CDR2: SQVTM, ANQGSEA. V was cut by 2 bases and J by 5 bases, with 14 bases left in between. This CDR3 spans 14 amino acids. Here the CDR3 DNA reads TGCAGCGTTGAAAGTCCTCGAACCCAAGATACGCAGTATTTT. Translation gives CSVESPRTQDTQYF.

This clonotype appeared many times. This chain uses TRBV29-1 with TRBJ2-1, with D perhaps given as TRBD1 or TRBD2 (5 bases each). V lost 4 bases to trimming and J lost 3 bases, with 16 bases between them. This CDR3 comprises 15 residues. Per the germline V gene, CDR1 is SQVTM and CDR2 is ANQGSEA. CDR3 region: CSVVPRDRLYNEQFF. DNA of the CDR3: TGCAGCGTTGTACCCCGGGACCGACTCTACAATGAGCAGTTCTTC.

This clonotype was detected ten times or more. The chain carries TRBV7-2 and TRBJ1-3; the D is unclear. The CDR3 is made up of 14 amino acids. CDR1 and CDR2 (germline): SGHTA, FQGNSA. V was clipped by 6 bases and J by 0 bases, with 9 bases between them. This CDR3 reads CASRVALSGNTIYF. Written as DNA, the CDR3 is TGTGCCAGCAGGGTAGCCCTCTCTGGAAACACCATATATTTT.

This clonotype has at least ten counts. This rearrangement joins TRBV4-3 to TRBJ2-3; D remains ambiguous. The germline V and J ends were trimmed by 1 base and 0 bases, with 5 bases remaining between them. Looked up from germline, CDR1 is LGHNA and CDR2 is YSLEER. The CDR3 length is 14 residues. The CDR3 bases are TGCGCCAGCAGCCAAGGAGACAGCACAGATACGCAGTATTTT. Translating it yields CASSQGDSTDTQYF.

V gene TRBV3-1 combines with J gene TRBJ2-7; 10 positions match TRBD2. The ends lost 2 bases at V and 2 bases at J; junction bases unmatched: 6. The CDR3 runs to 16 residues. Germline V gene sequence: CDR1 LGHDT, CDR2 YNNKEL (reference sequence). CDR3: CASSQHSGLAAYEQYF. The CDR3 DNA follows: TGTGCCAGCAGCCAACACTCTGGACTAGCGGCCTACGAGCAGTACTTC.

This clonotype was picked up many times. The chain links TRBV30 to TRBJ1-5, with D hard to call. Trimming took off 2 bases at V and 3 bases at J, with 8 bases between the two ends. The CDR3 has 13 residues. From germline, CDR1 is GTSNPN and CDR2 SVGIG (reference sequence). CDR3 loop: CAWSTDSNQPQHF. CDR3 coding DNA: TGTGCCTGGAGTACGGACTCCAATCAGCCCCAGCATTTT.